Listed below are T cell receptor beta chains from one sample, sequenced in a study of blood T cell repertoires in COVID-19. Profiling relied on immunoSEQ multiplex PCR, and the TCRdb table lists in-frame clones only, not all of them. This sample has 130,000 or so clones, with roughly three quarters found just once. Sequenced material: peripheral blood. The receptors derive from a woman aged 70 to 79 with acute or convalescent COVID-19. Each CDR3 is given with its conserved first and last residue. D genes are given only for firm matches. The listing skips clone size in some rows; elsewhere it reads once, few, many or a size class.

CDR3 DNA | CDR3 protein | clone size | D gene | J gene | V gene | CDR3 length
TGTGCCAGCAGCTTGGGACTAGCGGGGGGAAGCTCCTACAATGAGCAGTTCTTC | CASSLGLAGGSSYNEQFF | - | TRBD2 | TRBJ2-1 | TRBV7-9 | 18
TGTGCCACCCGAAGGATCCACAGGGAAGAGGGCACTGAAGCTTTCTTT | CATRRIHREEGTEAFF | - | - | TRBJ1-1 | TRBV24-1 | 16
TGCGCCAGCAGCCCGGGAGTTCTCTTTAACACTGAAGCTTTCTTT | CASSPGVLFNTEAFF | - | - | TRBJ1-1 | TRBV5-1 | 15
TGTGCCAGTAGTATGACAGGCGCTAACTATGGCTACACCTTC | CASSMTGANYGYTF | - | - | TRBJ1-2 | TRBV19 | 14
TGTGCCAGCAGCTTTAGGGGAGGGCCCACCGGGGAGCTGTTTTTT | CASSFRGGPTGELFF | - | TRBD2 | TRBJ2-2 | TRBV5-4 | 15
TGTGCCAGCAGTTTCTGGGGGCAACAAGAGACCCAGTACTTC | CASSFWGQQETQYF | - | - | TRBJ2-5 | TRBV27 | 14
TGTGCCAGCAGCGTAGCACTCAGCACAGATACGCAGTATTTT | CASSVALSTDTQYF | few | - | TRBJ2-3 | TRBV9 | 14
TGCGCCAGCAGCTTGGTTTTGGCAGGGGTGAACACTGAAGCTTTCTTT | CASSLVLAGVNTEAFF | once | - | TRBJ1-1 | TRBV5-1 | 16
TGCAGCGTTAAGGACAGGGGGGATTCACCCCTCCACTTT | CSVKDRGDSPLHF | - | TRBD1 | TRBJ1-6 | TRBV29-1 | 13
TGTGCCAGCAGCGACCACCCCGGGACAGGGGAAGAGACCCAGTACTTC | CASSDHPGTGEETQYF | once | TRBD1 | TRBJ2-5 | TRBV9 | 16
TGTGCCAGCAGTTACAGGGGCGGAGATGGCTACACCTTC | CASSYRGGDGYTF | few | - | TRBJ1-2 | TRBV6-5 | 13
TGTGCCAGCAGTTCTACAGGGGTAGGGGGCTACACCTTC | CASSSTGVGGYTF | - | TRBD1 | TRBJ1-2 | TRBV12-3/TRBV12-4 | 13
TGTGCCAGCAGTGAATCAGTCCCAGCTAGACAAGAGACCCAGTACTTC | CASSESVPARQETQYF | - | - | TRBJ2-5 | TRBV25-1 | 16
TGTGCCAGCAGCCAATCCGACATAAGCTCCTACGAGCAGTACTTC | CASSQSDISSYEQYF | - | - | TRBJ2-7 | TRBV11-2 | 15
TGTGCCAGCAGCTTCTCGGGAGATGAGACCCAGTACTTC | CASSFSGDETQYF | - | - | TRBJ2-5 | TRBV11-2 | 13
TGTGCCAGCAGTTACGGGGGAGGGGGCACAGATACGCAGTATTTT | CASSYGGGGTDTQYF | - | TRBD2 | TRBJ2-3 | TRBV6-5 | 15
TGCAGCGTTGAGACAGTCCAAGAGACCCAGTACTTC | CSVETVQETQYF | - | - | TRBJ2-5 | TRBV29-1 | 12
TGCGCCAGCACCCTAGGCAGCGGCTCCTACAATGAGCAGTTCTTC | CASTLGSGSYNEQFF | once | - | TRBJ2-1 | TRBV5-1 | 15
TGTGCCAGTAGTGCCCCGGGACAGATCAATCAGCCCCAGCATTTT | CASSAPGQINQPQHF | - | TRBD1 | TRBJ1-5 | TRBV19 | 15
TGCGCCAGCAGTTTATCCGGGACAGCTTCCAATGAGCAGTTCTTC | CASSLSGTASNEQFF | - | TRBD1 | TRBJ2-1 | TRBV10-1 | 15
TGTGCCAGCAGATCACTGAGTGGAAACACCATATATTTT | CASRSLSGNTIYF | - | - | TRBJ1-3 | TRBV27 | 13
TGTGCCAGCAGCTTGGGACCGGGACAGGGGGCGAAGGGCTACACCTTC | CASSLGPGQGAKGYTF | - | TRBD1 | TRBJ1-2 | TRBV5-8 | 16
TGTGCCATCAGAGGCACAGGGCAAGAGACCCAGTACTTC | CAIRGTGQETQYF | - | - | TRBJ2-5 | TRBV10-3 | 13
TGCGCCAGCGGGGGGGGCGGCGACACAGATACGCAGTATTTT | CASGGGGDTDTQYF | - | - | TRBJ2-3 | TRBV5-1 | 14
TGTGCCAGCTCAGACGACAGTAACTATGGCTACACCTTC | CASSDDSNYGYTF | many | - | TRBJ1-2 | TRBV18 | 13
TGCGCCAGCAGTGGACTAGCGGGTGCCGAGGTGCAGTTCTTC | CASSGLAGAEVQFF | once | TRBD2 | TRBJ2-1 | TRBV10-2 | 14
TGCGCCAGCAGCTTGGGGTGGGAGGTCACTAATGAGCAGTTCTTC | CASSLGWEVTNEQFF | few | - | TRBJ2-1 | TRBV5-1 | 15
TGCGCCAGCAGCGCAACGACAGGTAGCTACGAGCAGTACTTC | CASSATTGSYEQYF | few | - | TRBJ2-7 | TRBV5-1 | 14
TGCGCCAGCAGCCAAGAACAGGGAAGAAGCGGTGGCTACACCTTC | CASSQEQGRSGGYTF | few | - | TRBJ1-2 | TRBV4-1 | 15